This T cell receptor (beta chain) stems from a study of T cells in Graves' hyperthyroidism and ophthalmopathy (dated by TCRdb to about 2019). In terms of the full investigation: Peripheral blood was sampled at the time of initial diagnosis, prior to any treatment. TCR V-J signatures able to tell the groups apart were searched for in a discovery cohort of about a hundred patients, of whom roughly 42 had Graves' ophthalmopathy and around 58 had stable Graves' hyperthyroidism. According to the paper, TCR Vbeta CDR3 sequencing was carried out on 120 to 150 peripheral blood samples, which came from more than 40 ophthalmopathy, around 74 hyperthyroidism and about 17 progressor patients. In addition, the study compared T-cell repertoires in thyroid tissue and in blood from several Graves' hyperthyroidism patients. Following sampling, methimazole starting at 30 mg daily was given to hyperthyroidism patients, and high-dose intravenous methylprednisolone was given to ophthalmopathy patients. Prospective prediction of ophthalmopathy was tested in an independent validation cohort of under 20 hyperthyroidism patients and 17 patients who later progressed to ophthalmopathy. The 100 discovery patients were divided at random into training and test sets in a 7:3 ratio. General conclusions and limits of the study: Sample size was not statistically predetermined, and blinding of investigators to group allocation was not performed. Most expanded thyroid clonotypes (frequency above 0.001) were also detected in blood, suggesting blood repertoires may reflect thyroid immune responses. In validation, the model predicted progression to ophthalmopathy a median of roughly 6.1 months before onset, with about 67% sensitivity and 72.22% specificity. Ophthalmopathy was separated from stable hyperthyroidism by a 13 V-J signature model, with about 88% sensitivity and roughly 81% specificity obtained in cross-validation and 80%/75% obtained in testing.

Stable Graves' hyperthyroidism was defined as the absence of progression to ophthalmopathy over 18 months of follow-up. Hyperthyroidism patients were aged 18 to 65 years and newly diagnosed, with disease duration of less than 2 months. The study excluded patients with uncontrolled infections, other autoimmune diseases, pregnancy or lactation. Diagnoses relied on clinical symptoms, serum thyroxine and TRAb, thyroid ultrasound and orbital computed tomography. PBMCs were separated from roughly 9.6 ml of fresh peripheral blood using Ficoll-Paque density gradient centrifugation. Trizol reagent was used to extract total RNA, and RNA quality was then checked on an Agilent 2100 Bioanalyzer. Amplification of TCR beta CDR3 regions was carried out from RNA transcripts. The TCR CDR3 was subjected to a first round of RT-PCR using the HTBI primer set and the Qiagen OneStep RT-PCR kit. Libraries were constructed in a second round of multiplex PCR, after which size selection and purification were carried out. Libraries were sequenced paired-end with 100 bp reads on an Illumina HiSeq2000. The original pipeline was this. SOAPnuke was used to process the raw data, removing reads that contained adapters or uncalled bases, had a mean Phred below 15, or lacked an exact match to the constant primer or identifier. High-quality paired reads were merged using COPE v1.2.5, and each unique nucleotide sequence was defined as a clonotype. MiTCR v1.1 was used to align clonotypes to the IMGT TRBV, TRBD and TRBJ reference segments. The analysis was restricted to V-J combinations with a frequency above 0.0001, which together covered over 99% of the repertoires. The TCS score was defined as F50 (clonal expansion) divided by E x V (chaos), with BLOSUM62-based TCRdist calculated between CDR3 peptides within each V-J. Welch's t-statistics and random forest reduced 500 to 550 V-J features to 10 to 15, which were used in a naive Bayes classifier (R e1071). TCRdb trimmed the raw reads at Q25, called clones with MiXCR and kept productive beta chains. Entries that share a CDR3 protein sequence are merged under the most common genes and DNA. The V and J calls and clone size are TCRdb's, not the authors'. Here the sample has roughly 420,000 distinct CDR3 sequences; approximately 14% occur a single time. Jointly, the top ten make up 13% to 15% of the sample.

This clonotype was found a few times. Its antigen is currently not known. No qualities accompany the bases; no much larger clone lies one base away. The CDR3 sequence holds 16 residues, the cysteine and phenylalanine included. Solely the CDR3 DNA is kept, with 48 bases framed from the first base. CDR1 and CDR2, per the germline V gene, are SNHLY and FYNNEI. Compared with germline, V lacks 2 bases and J lacks 2 bases; bases without a gene match: 6. The material sequenced was blood. The chain was built from TRBV2 and TRBJ1-2, and 9 junction bases match TRBD1. The receptor comes from a woman between 18 and 30 years old with Graves' hyperthyroidism. The sequenced DNA: TGTGCCAGCAGTGAATGGACAGGGGTATTAAACTATGGCTACACCTTC. Translated, this gives CASSEWTGVLNYGYTF.